This TCR beta chain derives from a study of blood T cell repertoires in COVID-19 (dated by TCRdb to the early 2020s). Regarding the complete study: Samples covering the acute and convalescent phases of COVID-19 were provided by collaborators in the United States, Italy and Spain. The repertoires were made available in a free public database intended to serve as a resource for research on the immune response to SARS-CoV-2. The prospective study material was composed of cDNA or gDNA derived from T cells, B-cell-depleted T cells, or PBMCs. The dataset comprised deeply sampled blood TCRbeta repertoires from subjects exposed to, actively infected with, or recovered from COVID-19. Where available, HLA class I and class II types were obtained from metadata supplied by the sample provider rather than from assay-based typing. Samples came from the ongoing ImmuneRACE study (first 160 participants) plus 1,254 subjects from 6 global collaborators. A de-identified subject ID, COVID-19 status, age in years and sex were almost always included in the sample metadata.

General findings and caveats noted by the study authors: How much clinical and demographic metadata was included differed by source and by participant, and the metadata was provided uncurated.

The germline V gene supplies CDR1 SQVTM and CDR2 ANQGSEA. The CDR3 starts with the cysteine, ends with the phenylalanine, and has 12 residues. Only the CDR3 portion is preserved as DNA: 36 bases, with reading frame beginning at the first base. The V and J ends are trimmed by 3 bases and 3 bases, leaving 9 bases between them. The collaborating institutions used their own protocols to collect whole blood in K2EDTA tubes. For TCRbeta analysis, collaborators shipped samples in one of three forms: frozen whole blood, isolated PBMCs, or DNA extracted from either of those sample types. TCRbeta CDR3 regions were amplified from genomic DNA using the immunoSEQ Assay, a bias-controlled multiplex PCR. The original methods were these. Nucleated cell counts per sample were estimated from amplification of reference gene primers within the assay. To quantify the absolute abundance of each unique TCRbeta CDR3 rearrangement, sequence reads were collapsed and filtered. For each sample, productive Simpson clonality was calculated by taking the square root of Simpson's diversity index across productive rearrangements. TCRdb retrieved this table from immuneACCESS and kept in-frame rearrangements only. Not all clones are present; in checked studies, unresolved V genes account for under half, and no reason is known for the remainder. V, J and clone size were drawn from that table, and D and trimming were deduced from the DNA. The sample yields about 61,000 clones; around four fifths were counted once. Of the sample, around 5.1% falls within the top ten clones.

On this clone itself: It lacks a known antigen. There are no base qualities to consult, and no much larger clone falls within one base.

This clonotype was sampled from a woman aged 65 to 85 with acute or convalescent COVID-19. The rearranged chain carries TRBV29-1 and TRBJ2-7; TRBD1 is a possible D gene, resting on 6 matching bases. Sample: peripheral blood. The CDR3 region has the sequence CSVDTGYYEQYF. In nucleotide form, the sequence is TGCAGCGTTGATACAGGGTACTACGAGCAGTACTTC.